What follows are 15 T cell receptor beta chains derived from one specimen sequenced in a study of blood T cells in healthy people across ages. Next came a second PCR, run for about 7 to 12 cycles, which used a sample-barcoded 5' primer along with a J-beta primer mix. Via MiXCR, TCRdb re-called the 5' RACE reads, giving one row per CDR3 protein. The table records hundreds of thousands of distinct CDR3 sequences, nearly 25% of them present only once. These data were also reused for a study on T cells of mothers and their children.

Sequenced input: blood. Receptor source: a boy under 18 in good health.

The V and J genes are TRBV4-3 and TRBJ2-1, with D perhaps being TRBD1 or TRBD2 (6 bases each). CDR3 length: 16 residues. Germline-derived CDR1 and CDR2 are LGHNA and YSLEER. V lost 5 bases to trimming and J lost 2 bases, with 16 bases between them. CDR3 sequence reads: CASSSQGGRPYNEQFF. DNA of the CDR3: TGCGCCAGCAGCTCCCAAGGGGGGCGGCCCTACAATGAGCAGTTCTTC.

The J gene is TRBJ2-5, the V gene TRBV7-9; D remains ambiguous. The J call is doubtful: the DNA matches TRBJ2-1 better. CDR3 length: 12 amino acids. Germline V gives CDR1 SEHNR, CDR2 FQNEAQ (reference sequence). CDR3: CASSLRSIEQFF. Written as DNA, the CDR3 is TGTGCCAGCAGCCTTAGAAGTATTGAGCAGTTCTTC.

This sequence joins TRBV20-1 and TRBJ2-1, with a weak D call TRBD2 (6 bases). V was shortened by 3 bases and J by 2 bases, with 17 bases between the two germline ends. CDR1 is DFQATT and CDR2 is SNEGSKA in the germline V gene (reference sequence). The CDR3 length is 16 residues. CDR3 DNA: TGCAGTGCTAGTCCGCCTAGCGTGCGACCCTACAATGAGCAGTTCTTC. Translated, it gives CSASPPSVRPYNEQFF.

Only a few counts were recorded for this clonotype. The chain employs TRBV4-3 and TRBJ2-4; D ambiguous. Per germline, CDR1 LGHNA and CDR2 YSLEER. The CDR3 length is 14 residues. Trimming took 0 bases from V and 11 from J, leaving 14 bases between them. CDR3 amino acids: CASSQDRVLSVQYF. CDR3 bases: TGCGCCAGCAGCCAAGATAGGGTCCTCTCGGTTCAGTACTTC.

This clonotype was recorded many times. The chain carries TRBV28 and TRBJ2-5, with unresolved D. The CDR3 extends over 15 amino acids. Trimming removed 3 bases from V and 2 bases from J, with 13 bases in between. Germline V lookup: CDR1 MDHEN, CDR2 SYDVKM. CDR3 amino acids: CASSLTLGVQETQYF. In DNA form, the CDR3 reads TGTGCCAGCAGTTTGACGCTAGGAGTTCAAGAGACCCAGTACTTC.

V is TRBV28 and J is TRBJ1-2; D is perhaps TRBD1 (6 bases). Germline V CDR1 and CDR2: MDHEN, SYDVKM. The length of the CDR3 is 17 residues. Trimming pared 3 bases from V and 3 bases from J, leaving 20 bases between. DNA of the CDR3: TGTGCCAGCAGTTTCGGCGGTACAGGGAGGGGATACTATGGCTACACCTTC. Translated, it gives CASSFGGTGRGYYGYTF.

This clonotype was observed a few times. A read error may account for a junction end that differs from germline. This chain joins TRBV4-3 and TRBJ1-2; 8 bases agree with TRBD1. The CDR3 consists of 14 residues. Germline V gene sequence: CDR1 LGHNA, CDR2 YSLEER. The CDR3 loop is CASGHPGGDYGYTF. The DNA for the CDR3 is TGCGCCAGCGGCCACCCAGGGGGCGACTATGGCTACACCTTC.

This clonotype has a handful of counts. At one boundary the junction diverges from the germline segment, which might be a read error. V and J are TRBV4-3 and TRBJ2-7; D unresolved. Germline V lookup: CDR1 LGHNA, CDR2 YSLEER. The CDR3 is made up of 13 amino acids. The CDR3 sequence is CASGQDRTYEQYF. The CDR3 bases are TGCGCCAGCGGCCAAGATAGGACCTACGAGCAGTACTTC.

This clonotype was seen ten or more times. This rearrangement joins TRBV4-3 to TRBJ1-4; the D is unclear. V dropped 0 bases and J dropped 3 bases, with 11 bases sitting between them. Looked up from germline, CDR1 is LGHNA and CDR2 is YSLEER. CDR3 length: 16 residues. The CDR3 coding sequence is TGCGCCAGCAGCCAAGACTGGAGGGTACCTAATGAAAAACTGTTTTTT. It is translated as CASSQDWRVPNEKLFF.

This chain uses TRBV7-2 with TRBJ1-4; no firm D call. V lost 4 bases to trimming and J lost 8 bases, with 14 bases between them. The CDR3 has 14 residues. Germline V CDR1 and CDR2: SGHTA, FQGNSA. The chain's CDR3 is CASSSWGDGEKLFF. The CDR3 DNA reads TGTGCCAGCAGCTCATGGGGTGATGGGGAAAAACTGTTTTTT.

This clonotype has a handful of counts. This rearrangement joins TRBV7-6 to TRBJ1-3, with a weak D call TRBD1 (6 bases). CDR1 is SGHVS and CDR2 is FNYEAQ in the germline V gene. V shed 4 bases and J shed 0 bases, with 10 bases lying between them. CDR3 length: 15 amino acids. CDR3 sequence reads: CASSSGGASGNTIYF. CDR3 nucleotide sequence: TGTGCCAGCAGCTCTGGGGGCGCCTCTGGAAACACCATATATTTT.

This chain joins TRBV24-1 and TRBJ2-2; D remains ambiguous. CDR1 is KGHDR, CDR2 SFDVKD, per germline. The ends were cut back, 4 bases at V and 3 bases at J, with 8 bases in the middle. The length of the CDR3 is 14 residues. The CDR3 protein is CATSDPLDTGELFF. CDR3 nucleotides: TGTGCCACCAGTGACCCACTGGACACCGGGGAGCTGTTTTTT.

The rearrangement uses TRBV28 and TRBJ2-2; a weak D match, TRBD1 (5 bases). There are 18 residues in the CDR3. The ends were cut back, 5 bases at V and 0 bases at J, with 19 bases in the middle. CDR1 MDHEN and CDR2 SYDVKM come from the germline V gene. CDR3 protein: CASSPRTLLFANTGELFF. In nucleotides, the CDR3 is TGTGCCAGCAGTCCACGGACACTTCTCTTCGCGAACACCGGGGAGCTGTTTTTT.

Only a few counts were recorded for this clonotype. V is TRBV3-1 and J is TRBJ2-5; D perhaps matches TRBD1 (5 bases). The V gene's germline CDR1 is LGHDT and CDR2 YNNKEL (reference sequence). V lost 3 bases, J lost 1 base, and 15 bases lay in between. CDR3 length: 16 residues. The CDR3 is CASSQLRQTVQETQYF. The CDR3 DNA follows: TGTGCCAGCAGCCAGCTACGTCAGACAGTCCAAGAGACCCAGTACTTC.

The chain carries TRBV20-1 and TRBJ2-3; no firm D call. Germline-derived CDR1 and CDR2 are DFQATT and SNEGSKA (reference sequence). V lost 5 bases and J 0 bases, leaving 21 bases between the germline ends. The CDR3 is 17 amino acids. This CDR3 reads CSAPFGLVVRSTDTQYF. The CDR3 DNA is TGCAGTGCTCCGTTCGGGTTGGTGGTTCGCAGCACAGATACGCAGTATTTT.